These 28 T cell receptor beta chains came from one sample sequenced in a study of early T cells in non-severe SARS-CoV-2 infection (dated by TCRdb to about 2021). Libraries came from 5' RACE. Reads for this sample came from a NextSeq 500. The public sequencing data were trimmed at Q25 with fastp and processed into clonotypes with MiXCR by TCRdb, which kept only in-frame beta chains. Every CDR3 protein is listed once, alongside the most common genes and DNA of its rows. This sample gives about 50,000 distinct CDR3 sequences in total; about 6.2% of them show up just once. 6% to 8.5% of the sample comes from the top ten. The sequenced sample was whole blood, obtained at baseline. The receptors derive from an adult who was a healthcare worker with PCR-confirmed SARS-CoV-2 infection or an uninfected control (not recorded which).

This clonotype was detected ten times or more. The chain joins TRBV28 to TRBJ1-5; D is unresolved. The germline V gene has CDR1 MDHEN and CDR2 SYDVKM. The CDR3 spans 16 residues. The germline V and J ends were trimmed by 6 bases and 3 bases, with 18 bases remaining between them. CDR3 DNA: TGTGCCAGCAGCAGCCAATACCTAGGGTCCAATCAGCCCCAGCATTTT. It specifies CASSSQYLGSNQPQHF.

The V gene is TRBV5-1, the J gene TRBJ2-1; 8 bases agree with TRBD2. The V segment lost 4 bases and the J segment 7 bases; nucleotides outside the gene matches: 16. CDR3 size: 17 residues. Per germline, CDR1 SGHRS and CDR2 YFSETQ. CDR3 sequence: CASSASPGLGTPNEQFF. In nucleotides, the CDR3 is TGCGCCAGCAGCGCCTCGCCGGGACTAGGAACTCCAAATGAGCAGTTCTTC. Full variable domain (missing parts from reference TRBV5-1 and TRBJ2-1): KAGVTQTPRYLIKTRGQQVTLSCSPISGHRSVSWYQQTPGQGLQFLFEYFSETQRNKGNFPGRFSGRQFSNSRSEMNVSTLELGDSALYLCASSASPGLGTPNEQFFGPGTRLTVL.

This clonotype was seen only a few times. CDR3 DNA: TGCAGTGCTCAGCTCTTGGCTAGCGGGAGTCTAAGGTCCTACAATGAGCAGTTCTTC. Its translation: CSAQLLASGSLRSYNEQFF. The chain joins TRBV20-1 to TRBJ2-1; 10 positions match TRBD2. The length of the CDR3 is 19 residues. The ends lost 5 bases at V and 1 base at J; junction bases unmatched: 17. Germline CDR1 and CDR2: DFQATT and SNEGSKA (reference sequence).

This clonotype was counted ten times or more. The rearrangement uses TRBV9 and TRBJ2-3; D is perhaps TRBD1 or TRBD2 (6 bases each). The CDR3 has 15 amino acids. The V end lost 3 bases, the J end lost 5 bases, and 16 bases lay between the germline ends. Germline V gives CDR1 SGDLS, CDR2 YYNGEE. CDR3 region: CASSAGSGGGDTQYF. The CDR3 DNA follows: TGTGCCAGCAGCGCCGGGAGCGGAGGGGGAGATACGCAGTATTTT.

The chain uses TRBV6-1 and TRBJ2-2; possibly TRBD1 or TRBD2 for D (5 bases each). This CDR3 comprises 15 residues. Trimming took 4 bases from V and 5 from J, leaving 14 bases between them. The germline gives CDR1 MNHNS, CDR2 SASEGT. CDR3 in DNA: TGTGCCAGCAGTGCCGCGGTGGGGGAAACCGGGGAGCTGTTTTTT. Translating gives CASSAAVGETGELFF.

This clonotype was detected many times. The chain combines TRBV7-9 with TRBJ1-3; perhaps TRBD1 as D (6 bases). The germline CDR1 and CDR2 sequences are SEHNR and FQNEAQ (reference sequence). The V gene lost 6 bases and the J gene lost 1 base, with 13 bases spanning the gap. The CDR3 extends over 15 amino acids. The CDR3 loop reads CASRRRGESGNTIYF. CDR3 sequence (DNA): TGTGCCAGCAGGCGAAGGGGGGAGTCTGGAAACACCATATATTTT.

This clonotype has a count of ten or more. The rearrangement uses TRBV2 and TRBJ2-7; D remains unclear. V lost 3 bases, J lost 3 bases, and 9 bases lay in between. Germline V gene sequence: CDR1 SNHLY, CDR2 FYNNEI. The length of the CDR3 is 13 residues. In DNA form, the CDR3 reads TGTGCCAGCAGTGAGCAGCCTTACTACGAGCAGTACTTC. This translates into CASSEQPYYEQYF. The entire variable domain, with the rest obtained from reference TRBV2 and TRBJ2-7, is as follows: EPEVTQTPSHQVTQMGQEVILRCVPISNHLYFYWYRQILGQKVEFLVSFYNNEISEKSEIFDDQFSVERPDGSNFTLKIRSTKLEDSAMYFCASSEQPYYEQYFGPGTRLTVT.

The sample holds many counts of this clonotype. The chain employs TRBV7-9 and TRBJ1-4; D might be TRBD1 (5 bases). V gave up 5 bases and J gave up 5 bases, with 15 bases separating them. Germline V gene sequence: CDR1 SEHNR, CDR2 FQNEAQ (reference sequence). The CDR3 runs to 15 residues. CDR3 protein: CASSPTTEANEKLFF. In DNA, the CDR3 is TGTGCCAGCAGCCCGACGACAGAAGCGAATGAAAAACTGTTTTTT.

This clonotype showed up many times. The CDR3 DNA reads TGTGCCAGCAGCGTCTGGGGCGGGAGTCACTACAATGAGCAGTTCTTC. This codes for CASSVWGGSHYNEQFF. This rearrangement joins TRBV7-3 to TRBJ2-1, with 7 positions matching TRBD2. From germline, CDR1 is SGHTA and CDR2 FQGTGA. The V segment lost 5 bases and the J segment 3 bases; nucleotides outside the gene matches: 10. CDR3 length equals 16 residues.

This clonotype was picked up many times. The chain joins TRBV6-2 or TRBV6-3 to TRBJ2-2; D is perhaps TRBD2 (6 bases). The length of the CDR3 is 14 residues. V lost 8 bases and J 6 bases, leaving 16 bases between the germline ends. Per germline, CDR1 MNHEY and CDR2 SVGEGT. CDR3 in amino acids: CASRGGGSAGELFF. For the CDR3, the DNA is TGTGCCAGCCGAGGAGGAGGGAGTGCCGGGGAGCTGTTTTTT.

The chain couples TRBV6-5 to TRBJ1-3; TRBD1 agrees at 7 bases. V gave up 3 bases and J gave up 7 bases; unmatched junction bases: 9. The CDR3 is made up of 15 amino acids. From germline, CDR1 is MNHEY and CDR2 SVGAGI. The chain's CDR3 is CASSYTGQAGNTIYF. The CDR3 region has the DNA TGTGCCAGCAGTTATACAGGACAGGCCGGGAACACCATATATTTT.

The gene calls are TRBV7-2 and TRBJ1-3; D is undetermined. The CDR3 contains 12 residues. Germline values: CDR1 SGHTA, CDR2 FQGNSA. V lost 3 bases, J lost 1 base, and 1 base lay in between. The CDR3 bases are TGTGCCAGCAGCTTGTCTGGAAACACCATATATTTT. It codes for CASSLSGNTIYF.

This clonotype was detected a few times. The chain couples TRBV11-2 to TRBJ1-2; 7 bases are a match to TRBD1. With 4 bases clipped from V and 2 bases from J, the junction kept 7 bases outside the gene matches. The CDR3 runs 15 residues. CDR1 and CDR2 (germline): SGHAT, FQNNGV. The CDR3 loop reads CASSSTGVLNYGYTF. As DNA, the CDR3 is TGTGCCAGCAGCTCCACAGGGGTTCTAAACTATGGCTACACCTTC.

The rearrangement links TRBV3-1 to TRBJ1-6; D is unclear. With 1 base removed from V and 9 bases from J, the gap between germline ends came to 10 bases. The CDR3 length is 14 residues. Germline V lookup: CDR1 LGHDT, CDR2 YNNKEL (reference sequence). The CDR3 sequence: CASSQVIGSSPLHF. Here the CDR3 DNA reads TGTGCCAGCAGCCAAGTAATAGGGAGTTCACCCCTCCACTTT. Together with reference TRBV3-1 and TRBJ1-6, the CDR3 gives the full variable domain: DTAVSQTPKYLVTQMGNDKSIKCEQNLGHDTMYWYKQDSKKFLKIMFSYNNKELIINETVPNRFSPKSPDKAHLNLHINSLELGDSAVYFCASSQVIGSSPLHFGNGTRLTVT.

The table lists this clonotype with many counts. This chain connects TRBV29-1 to TRBJ2-7, with TRBD1 identical over 10 bases. Looked up from germline, CDR1 is SQVTM and CDR2 is ANQGSEA. With V trimmed by 6 bases and J by 1 base, 3 bases remained unmatched. This CDR3 region has 13 residues. The CDR3 DNA is TGCAGCGTGCCGGGACAGGGGTCCTACGAGCAGTACTTC. Amino acids: CSVPGQGSYEQYF.

The chain recombines TRBV6-1 with TRBJ1-2, with 9 positions matching TRBD1. Germline V CDR1 and CDR2: MNHNS, SASEGT. The CDR3 is 15 residues long. Trimming cost V 7 bases and J 3 bases; bases outside gene matches: 9. The DNA for the CDR3 is TGTGCCAGCATCCCGCTCGGGACAGGGTACTATGGCTACACCTTC. This sequence encodes CASIPLGTGYYGYTF.

This clonotype was observed at least ten times. The CDR3 DNA reads as TGTGCCAGCTCATACTCGGGACTAGCGGGAGTATACGAGCAGTACTTC. As protein: CASSYSGLAGVYEQYF. The chain has TRBV18 and TRBJ2-7; TRBD2 agrees at 14 bases. Germline V lookup: CDR1 KGHSH, CDR2 LQKENI. V trimming: 5 bases; J trimming: 4 bases; junction bases outside the gene matches: 7. The CDR3 length is 16 residues.

J is TRBJ1-5 and V is TRBV6-6; 8 bases line up with TRBD1. CDR1 and CDR2 (germline): MNHNY, SVGAGI (reference sequence). This CDR3 is built from 17 residues. Trimming removed 2 bases from V and 5 bases from J; junction bases left unmatched: 11. The CDR3 reads CASSYTPQGASYQPQHF. CDR3 coding DNA: TGTGCCAGCAGTTACACGCCGCAGGGGGCGTCTTATCAGCCCCAGCATTTT.

The rearrangement uses TRBV20-1 and TRBJ1-2; no reliable D call. The CDR3 has 13 residues. V lost 3 bases to trimming and J lost 6 bases, with 14 bases between them. CDR1 is DFQATT, CDR2 SNEGSKA, per germline (reference sequence). The CDR3 sequence: CSASRTVGHGYTF. The CDR3 nucleotides read TGCAGTGCTAGTCGGACGGTTGGGCATGGCTACACCTTC.

This clonotype came up a few times. This rearrangement joins TRBV29-1 to TRBJ2-7, with D possibly called TRBD1 or TRBD2 (5 bases each). Germline V gives CDR1 SQVTM, CDR2 ANQGSEA. The CDR3 has 13 amino acids. The V end lost 4 bases, the J end lost 4 bases, and 14 bases lay between the germline ends. The CDR3 sequence: CSVAPGRGYEQYF. The CDR3 DNA reads as TGCAGCGTTGCCCCGGGAAGGGGTTACGAGCAGTACTTC.

This clonotype was detected a few times. The chain joins TRBV20-1 to TRBJ2-7; 7 bases match TRBD2. The CDR3 runs 16 residues. Germline V gene sequence: CDR1 DFQATT, CDR2 SNEGSKA (reference sequence). The V segment lost 0 bases and the J segment 0 bases; nucleotides outside the gene matches: 8. CDR3 DNA sequence: TGCAGTGCTAGAGATGGGGACGGGAGGACCTCCTACGAGCAGTACTTC. Amino acids: CSARDGDGRTSYEQYF.

The chain employs TRBV27 and TRBJ1-1; D is unclear. The CDR3 is 13 amino acids. Trimming shortened V by 0 bases and J by 2 bases, and 4 bases separated the two germline ends. The V gene's germline CDR1 is MNHEY and CDR2 SMNVEV (reference sequence). The CDR3: CASSLSRNTEAFF. The CDR3 coding sequence is TGTGCCAGCAGTTTATCCCGTAACACTGAAGCTTTCTTT.

The chain is built from TRBV20-1 and TRBJ2-3; 8 nucleotides align to TRBD1. V shed 2 bases, J shed 4 bases, and the junction held 5 bases outside the gene matches. The CDR3 consists of 14 residues. Germline lookup yields CDR1 DFQATT and CDR2 SNEGSKA (reference sequence). CDR3 amino acids: CSARYRGNADTQYF. The DNA of the CDR3 is TGCAGTGCTAGATACAGGGGGAATGCAGATACGCAGTATTTT.

This clonotype was detected many times. This chain uses TRBV11-2 with TRBJ2-7; unclear D gene. CDR1 is SGHAT and CDR2 is FQNNGV in the germline V gene. Trimming shortened V by 5 bases and J by 7 bases, and 9 bases separated the two germline ends. The length of the CDR3 is 11 residues. CDR3 in amino acids: CASSPFLEQYF. In DNA, the CDR3 is TGTGCCAGCAGCCCCTTTTTGGAGCAGTACTTC.

This clonotype has at least ten counts. The rearrangement uses TRBV7-2 and TRBJ2-1, with D tentatively TRBD1 or TRBD2 (6 bases each). CDR1 is SGHTA, CDR2 FQGNSA, per germline. The CDR3 covers 16 residues. Trimming pared 5 bases from V and 5 bases from J, leaving 19 bases between. The CDR3 DNA follows: TGTGCCAGCAGCCCCGGGGGCCTAGTCAACCACAATGAGCAGTTCTTC. Encoded protein: CASSPGGLVNHNEQFF.

This clonotype is labeled medium-sized. The V call is TRBV9, the J call TRBJ1-2, with 7 bases lining up with TRBD1. CDR1 is SGDLS and CDR2 is YYNGEE in the germline V gene. J gave up 5 bases and V 2 bases, and 12 bases lay outside the gene matches. The CDR3 runs 16 residues. CDR3 amino acids: CASSVPDRRGVYGYTF. The DNA for the CDR3 is TGTGCCAGCAGCGTCCCGGACAGGAGGGGGGTTTATGGCTACACCTTC.

This clonotype was counted many times. The chain recombines TRBV29-1 with TRBJ1-2; TRBD1 agrees at 8 bases. The CDR3 consists of 13 residues. Unmatched junction bases numbered 6, after V lost 4 bases and J lost 5 bases. Per germline, CDR1 SQVTM and CDR2 ANQGSEA. CDR3 amino acids: CSVGTGKEYGYTF. The CDR3 DNA reads as TGCAGCGTTGGGACAGGGAAGGAGTATGGCTACACCTTC.

The rearrangement joins TRBV6-4 to TRBJ1-4; D possibly corresponds to TRBD1 (5 bases). The CDR3 has 14 amino acids. The V end lost 7 bases, the J end lost 2 bases, and 11 bases lay between the germline ends. In germline, CDR1 is MRHNA, CDR2 SNTAGT. The CDR3 region has the DNA TGTGCCAGCACCCCGGGACGCACTAATGAAAAACTGTTTTTT. It yields the protein CASTPGRTNEKLFF.